The clone carrying this TCR beta chain was seen once. The antigen is not known. The data are from a study of PD-1 blockade in classical Hodgkin lymphoma. Each patient relapsed following autologous stem cell transplantation, and prior brentuximab vedotin exposure differed. Investigators isolated CD4+ T cells from thawed PBMCs through magnetic negative selection. Study results and limitations: It was among complete responders that baseline diversity resembled that of newly diagnosed patients.

The CDR3 extends over 16 amino acids. Trimming removed 0 bases from V and 3 bases from J, with 12 bases in between. Looked up from germline, CDR1 is SGHDN and CDR2 is FVKESK. Sequenced by immunoSEQ multiplex PCR; TCRdb stores in-frame clones only, minus some. The table has about 27,000 clones, about 74% seen once. The TCR comes from a human donor with classical Hodgkin lymphoma. This specimen consisted of CD4+ T cells from blood, obtained at baseline. This rearrangement joins TRBV14 to TRBJ1-5; D is undetermined. DNA of the CDR3: TGTGCCAGCAGCCAAGATATAAGGGCAGACAATCAGCCCCAGCATTTT. Encoded protein: CASSQDIRADNQPQHF.